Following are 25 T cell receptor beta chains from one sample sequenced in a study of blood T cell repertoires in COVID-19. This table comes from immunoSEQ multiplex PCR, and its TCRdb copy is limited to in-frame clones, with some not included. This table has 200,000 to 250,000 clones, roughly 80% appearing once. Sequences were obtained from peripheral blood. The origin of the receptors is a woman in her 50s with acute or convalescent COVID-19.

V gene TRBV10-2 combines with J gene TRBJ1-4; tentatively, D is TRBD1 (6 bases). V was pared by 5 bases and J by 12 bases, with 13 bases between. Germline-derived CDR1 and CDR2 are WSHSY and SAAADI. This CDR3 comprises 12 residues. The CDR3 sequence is CASSHRAPELFF. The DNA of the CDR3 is TGCGCCAGCAGTCACAGGGCTCCGGAACTGTTTTTT.

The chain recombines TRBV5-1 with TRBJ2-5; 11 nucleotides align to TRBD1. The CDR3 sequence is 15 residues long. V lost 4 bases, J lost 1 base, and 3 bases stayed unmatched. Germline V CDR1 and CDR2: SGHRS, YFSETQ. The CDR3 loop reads CASSPGTGGQETQYF. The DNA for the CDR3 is TGCGCCAGCAGCCCTGGGACAGGGGGCCAAGAGACCCAGTACTTC.

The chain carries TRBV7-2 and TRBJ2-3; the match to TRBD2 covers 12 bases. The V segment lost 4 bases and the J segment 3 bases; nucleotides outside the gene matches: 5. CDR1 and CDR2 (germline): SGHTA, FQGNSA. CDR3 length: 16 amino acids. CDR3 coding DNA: TGTGCCAGCAGCTGGCGACTAGCGGGGGAGACAGATACGCAGTATTTT. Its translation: CASSWRLAGETDTQYF.

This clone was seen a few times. CDR3 in DNA: TGCGCCAGCAGCGGCACCGGGACAGGCTTGGAAAAACTGTTTTTT. The encoded protein is CASSGTGTGLEKLFF. The chain has TRBV5-1 and TRBJ1-4; TRBD1 matches at 8 bases. Trimming at V came to 4 bases and at J to 8 bases, leaving 10 bases not matched to a gene. The V gene's germline CDR1 is SGHRS and CDR2 YFSETQ. This CDR3 is 15 amino acids long.

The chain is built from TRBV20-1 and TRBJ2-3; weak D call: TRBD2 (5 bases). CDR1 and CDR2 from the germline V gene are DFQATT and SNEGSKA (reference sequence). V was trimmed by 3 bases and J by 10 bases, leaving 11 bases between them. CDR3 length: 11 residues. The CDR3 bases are TGCAGTGCTAGTAGGGCGGAGGCGCAGTATTTT. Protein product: CSASRAEAQYF.

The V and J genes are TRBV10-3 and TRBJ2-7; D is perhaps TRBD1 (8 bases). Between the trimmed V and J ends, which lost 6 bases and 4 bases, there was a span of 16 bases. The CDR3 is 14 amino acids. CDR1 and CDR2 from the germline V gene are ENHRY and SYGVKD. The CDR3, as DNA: TGTGCCATCAGCCTAGACAGGGGAGGGTACGAGCAGTACTTC. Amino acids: CAISLDRGGYEQYF.

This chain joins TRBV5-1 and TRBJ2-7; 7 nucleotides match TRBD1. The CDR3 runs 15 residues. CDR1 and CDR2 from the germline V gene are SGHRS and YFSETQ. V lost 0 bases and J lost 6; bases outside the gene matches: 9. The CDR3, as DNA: TGCGCCAGCAGCTTGGAGACAGGGTTGGACTCCGAGCAGTACTTC. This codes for CASSLETGLDSEQYF.

DNA for the CDR3: TGTGCCGCCTTCCACGGCACTGAAGCTTTCTTT. It translates to CAAFHGTEAFF. This chain joins TRBV28 and TRBJ1-1; D unclear. Trimming pared 11 bases from V and 4 bases from J, leaving 11 bases between. Germline CDR1 reads MDHEN; CDR2 reads SYDVKM. The CDR3 totals 11 residues.

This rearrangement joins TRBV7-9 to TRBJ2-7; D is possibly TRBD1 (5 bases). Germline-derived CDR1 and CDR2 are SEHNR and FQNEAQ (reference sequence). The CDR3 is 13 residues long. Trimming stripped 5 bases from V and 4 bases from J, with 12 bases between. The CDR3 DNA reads TGTGCCAGCAGCGCCCGGCGGACATACGAGCAGTACTTC. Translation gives CASSARRTYEQYF.

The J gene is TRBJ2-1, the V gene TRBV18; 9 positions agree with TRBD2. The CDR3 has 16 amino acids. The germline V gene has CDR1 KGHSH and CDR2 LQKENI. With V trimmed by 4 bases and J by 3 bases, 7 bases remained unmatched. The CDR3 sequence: CASSLKRGEGYNEQFF. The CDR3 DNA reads TGTGCCAGCTCACTGAAGCGGGGGGAGGGCTACAATGAGCAGTTCTTC.

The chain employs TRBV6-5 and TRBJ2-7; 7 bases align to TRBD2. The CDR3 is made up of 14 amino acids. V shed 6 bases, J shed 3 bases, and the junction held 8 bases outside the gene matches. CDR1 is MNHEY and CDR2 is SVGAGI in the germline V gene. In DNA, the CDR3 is TGTGCCAGCAGCTTAGGGGAGGGTCACTACGAGCAGTACTTC. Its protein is CASSLGEGHYEQYF.

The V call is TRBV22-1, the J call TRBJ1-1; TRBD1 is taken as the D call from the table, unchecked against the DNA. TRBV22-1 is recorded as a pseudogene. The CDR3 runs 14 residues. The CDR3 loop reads CPGSARDRGRKAFF. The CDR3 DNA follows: TGTCCTGGGAGCGCACGGGACAGGGGGCGGAAGGCTTTCTTT.

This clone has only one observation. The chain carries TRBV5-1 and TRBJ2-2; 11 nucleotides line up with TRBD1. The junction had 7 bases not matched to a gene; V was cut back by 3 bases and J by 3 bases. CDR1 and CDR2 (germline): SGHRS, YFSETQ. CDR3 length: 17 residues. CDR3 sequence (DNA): TGCGCCAGCAGCTACGGACAGGGGGCATTCGACACCGGGGAGCTGTTTTTT. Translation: CASSYGQGAFDTGELFF.

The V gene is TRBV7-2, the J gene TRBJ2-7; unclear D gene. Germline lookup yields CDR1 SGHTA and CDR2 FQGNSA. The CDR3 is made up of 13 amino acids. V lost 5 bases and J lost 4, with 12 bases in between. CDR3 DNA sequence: TGTGCCAGCAGCCCCCCTTCGTTGTACGAGCAGTACTTC. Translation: CASSPPSLYEQYF.

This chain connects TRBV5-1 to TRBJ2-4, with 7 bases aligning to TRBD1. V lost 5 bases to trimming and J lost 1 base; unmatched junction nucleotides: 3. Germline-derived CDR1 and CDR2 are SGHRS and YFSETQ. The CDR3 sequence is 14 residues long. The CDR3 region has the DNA TGCGCCAGCAGTAAGGACAGGGCCAAAAACATTCAGTACTTC. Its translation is CASSKDRAKNIQYF.

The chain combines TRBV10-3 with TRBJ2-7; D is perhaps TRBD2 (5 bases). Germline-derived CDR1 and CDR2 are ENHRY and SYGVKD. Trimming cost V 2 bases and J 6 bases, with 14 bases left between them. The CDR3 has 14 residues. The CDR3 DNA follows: TGTGCCATCAGTGAGACCTCCGGGGTAAGCGAGCAGTACTTC. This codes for CAISETSGVSEQYF.

CDR3 sequence: CASSLAGANEQFF. The CDR3 nucleotides are TGTGCCAGCAGTTTAGCGGGAGCAAATGAGCAGTTCTTC. The J gene is TRBJ2-1, the V gene TRBV2, with 9 bases fitting TRBD2. J lost 7 bases, V lost 5 bases, and 3 bases had no gene match. Germline CDR1 is SNHLY and CDR2 is FYNNEI. The CDR3 runs to 13 residues.

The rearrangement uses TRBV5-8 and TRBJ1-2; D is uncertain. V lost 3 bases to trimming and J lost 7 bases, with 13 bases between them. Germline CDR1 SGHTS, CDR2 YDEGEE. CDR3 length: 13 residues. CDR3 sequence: CASSSDSLSGYTF. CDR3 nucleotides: TGTGCCAGCAGCTCGGACTCTTTGAGTGGCTACACCTTC.

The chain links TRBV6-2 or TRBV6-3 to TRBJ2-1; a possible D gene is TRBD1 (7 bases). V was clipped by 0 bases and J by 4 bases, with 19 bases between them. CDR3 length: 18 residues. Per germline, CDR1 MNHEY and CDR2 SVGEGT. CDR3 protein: CASSYSMARGTAYNEQFF. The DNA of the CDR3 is TGTGCCAGCAGTTACTCGATGGCCCGCGGGACAGCTTACAATGAGCAGTTCTTC.

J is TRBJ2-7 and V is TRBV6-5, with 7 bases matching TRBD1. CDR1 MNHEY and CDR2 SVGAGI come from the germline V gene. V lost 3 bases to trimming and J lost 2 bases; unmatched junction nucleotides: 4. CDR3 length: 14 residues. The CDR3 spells CASSYRQGTYEQYF. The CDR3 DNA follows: TGTGCCAGCAGTTATCGACAGGGTACCTACGAGCAGTACTTC.

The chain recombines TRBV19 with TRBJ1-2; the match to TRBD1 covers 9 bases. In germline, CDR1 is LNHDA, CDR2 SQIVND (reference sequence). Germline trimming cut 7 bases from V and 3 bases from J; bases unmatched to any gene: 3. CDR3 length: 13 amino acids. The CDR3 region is CASTRDRDYGYTF. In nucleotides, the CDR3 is TGTGCCAGTACTCGGGACAGGGACTATGGCTACACCTTC.

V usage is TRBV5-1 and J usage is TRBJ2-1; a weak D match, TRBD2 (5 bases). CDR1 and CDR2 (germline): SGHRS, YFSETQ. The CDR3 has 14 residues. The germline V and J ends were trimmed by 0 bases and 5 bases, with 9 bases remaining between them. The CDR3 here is CASSLGGLNNEQFF. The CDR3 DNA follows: TGCGCCAGCAGCTTGGGCGGGCTCAACAATGAGCAGTTCTTC.

The CDR3, as DNA: TGTGCCAGCAGCCCCGTGGGAGAAAATAGCAATCAGCCCCAGCATTTT. This sequence encodes CASSPVGENSNQPQHF. The chain uses TRBV7-9 and TRBJ1-5; D is undetermined. The CDR3 sequence is 16 residues long. Trimming left V 5 bases short and J 0 bases short, with 14 bases between. Germline-derived CDR1 and CDR2 are SEHNR and FQNEAQ (reference sequence).

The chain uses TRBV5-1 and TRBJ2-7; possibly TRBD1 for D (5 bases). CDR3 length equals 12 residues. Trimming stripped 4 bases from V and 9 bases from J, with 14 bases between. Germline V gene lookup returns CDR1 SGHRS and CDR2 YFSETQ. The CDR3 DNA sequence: TGCGCCAGCAGCACGACAGAATCTGGGCAGTACTTC. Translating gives CASSTTESGQYF.

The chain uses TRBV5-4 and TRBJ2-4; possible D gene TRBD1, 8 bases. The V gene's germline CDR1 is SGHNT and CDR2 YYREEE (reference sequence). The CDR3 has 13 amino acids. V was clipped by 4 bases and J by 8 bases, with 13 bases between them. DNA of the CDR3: TGTGCCAGCAGCCGTACAGGGGGGGACATTCAGTACTTC. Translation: CASSRTGGDIQYF.